The rows below give T cell receptor beta chains drawn from one sample of a study of graft-versus-host responses after intestinal transplantation. For these TCRs, the target antigens are not known. Profiled with immunoSEQ multiplex PCR; TCRdb holds only in-frame clones, not every one. The sample gives just over 95,000 clones, 80% to 95% of which show up once; around 0.17% is in the top ten. The material sequenced was unstimulated CD4+ T cells sorted from spleen or lymph node cells, taken before intestinal transplant. The receptors derive from a human donor who received an intestinal transplant. The CDR3 runs from the conserved cysteine through the conserved F or W. Each record gives: clone size, V gene, J gene, D gene, CDR3 protein, CDR3 DNA. A D gene is named only where the DNA matches it firmly. A row's size may be missing; if present it is once, few, many or a size class.

abundance: -; v_gene: TRBV5-1; j_gene: TRBJ1-6; d_gene: -; CDR3aa: CASSLGAPAAYNSPLHF; CDR3nt: TGCGCCAGCAGCTTGGGGGCCCCAGCGGCCTATAATTCACCCCTCCACTTT
abundance: -; v_gene: TRBV6-5; j_gene: TRBJ2-7; d_gene: TRBD2; CDR3aa: CAAAGTSYEQYF; CDR3nt: TGTGCCGCAGCGGGAACCTCCTACGAGCAGTACTTC
abundance: -; v_gene: TRBV2; j_gene: TRBJ2-1; d_gene: TRBD2; CDR3aa: CASISGLAGSSLLNEQFF; CDR3nt: TGTGCCAGCATCAGTGGACTAGCGGGGAGCTCCCTCTTGAATGAGCAGTTCTTC
abundance: -; v_gene: TRBV5-1; j_gene: TRBJ2-5; d_gene: -; CDR3aa: CASSPGIEETQYF; CDR3nt: TGCGCCAGCAGCCCAGGGATTGAAGAGACCCAGTACTTC
abundance: -; v_gene: TRBV28; j_gene: TRBJ2-3; d_gene: TRBD2; CDR3aa: CASRTEAGGGGTQYF; CDR3nt: TGTGCCAGCAGGACTGAGGCGGGAGGGGGAGGGACGCAGTATTTT
abundance: -; v_gene: TRBV21-1; j_gene: TRBJ2-2; d_gene: -; CDR3aa: CASSGASCTGELFF; CDR3nt: TGTGCCAGCAGCGGAGCGAGTTGCACCGGGGAGCTGTTTTTT
abundance: -; v_gene: TRBV19; j_gene: TRBJ2-1; d_gene: -; CDR3aa: CASTSSALYNEQFF; CDR3nt: TGTGCCAGTACTTCTAGCGCCCTCTACAATGAGCAGTTCTTC
abundance: -; v_gene: TRBV5-1; j_gene: TRBJ2-3; d_gene: -; CDR3aa: CASRATIGPLTDTQYF; CDR3nt: TGCGCCAGCAGAGCGACTATCGGACCCCTCACAGATACGCAGTATTTT
abundance: -; v_gene: TRBV4-1; j_gene: TRBJ1-1; d_gene: -; CDR3aa: CASSQVRGANTEAFF; CDR3nt: TGCGCCAGCAGCCAAGTACGGGGGGCGAACACTGAAGCTTTCTTT
abundance: -; v_gene: TRBV7-2; j_gene: TRBJ2-1; d_gene: -; CDR3aa: CASSSRRVSDEQFF; CDR3nt: TGTGCCAGCAGCTCCCGGAGGGTCTCGGATGAGCAGTTCTTC
abundance: -; v_gene: TRBV6-5; j_gene: TRBJ2-1; d_gene: -; CDR3aa: CASSPGYNEQFF; CDR3nt: TGTGCCAGCTCCCCGGGATACAATGAGCAGTTCTTC
abundance: -; v_gene: TRBV2; j_gene: TRBJ1-4; d_gene: TRBD1; CDR3aa: CASSGTGNEKLFF; CDR3nt: TGTGCCAGCAGTGGGACAGGGAATGAAAAACTGTTTTTT
abundance: -; v_gene: TRBV14; j_gene: TRBJ2-3; d_gene: TRBD2; CDR3aa: CASSLPQLAGGAGTQYF; CDR3nt: TGTGCCAGCAGCCTACCACAGCTAGCGGGCGGAGCAGGGACGCAGTATTTT
abundance: -; v_gene: TRBV2; j_gene: TRBJ2-5; d_gene: TRBD1; CDR3aa: CASREITGAQETQYF; CDR3nt: TGTGCCAGCCGAGAAATAACAGGGGCCCAAGAGACCCAGTACTTC
abundance: -; v_gene: TRBV9; j_gene: TRBJ2-1; d_gene: -; CDR3aa: CASSVESLDNNEQFF; CDR3nt: TGTGCCAGCAGCGTAGAATCACTAGACAACAATGAGCAGTTCTTC
abundance: -; v_gene: TRBV6-1; j_gene: TRBJ1-1; d_gene: -; CDR3aa: CASIVTGTNTEAFF; CDR3nt: TGTGCCAGCATTGTAACAGGGACGAACACTGAAGCTTTCTTT
abundance: -; v_gene: TRBV7-2; j_gene: TRBJ2-5; d_gene: TRBD1; CDR3aa: CASRLDRAVETQYF; CDR3nt: TGTGCCAGCAGATTGGACAGGGCGGTGGAGACCCAGTACTTC
abundance: -; v_gene: TRBV5-5; j_gene: TRBJ2-5; d_gene: -; CDR3aa: CASSLVWAETQYF; CDR3nt: TGTGCCAGCAGCTTGGTTTGGGCGGAGACCCAGTACTTC
abundance: -; v_gene: TRBV6-5; j_gene: TRBJ2-2; d_gene: -; CDR3aa: CASSPKGSGIGELFF; CDR3nt: TGTGCCAGCAGTCCGAAGGGGTCAGGGATTGGGGAGCTGTTTTTT
abundance: -; v_gene: TRBV5-5; j_gene: TRBJ1-6; d_gene: -; CDR3aa: CASSLDSSSPLHF; CDR3nt: TGTGCCAGCAGCTTGGACAGCAGTTCACCCCTCCACTTT
abundance: -; v_gene: TRBV6-5; j_gene: TRBJ1-2; d_gene: -; CDR3aa: CASSPLRGHLRGYTF; CDR3nt: TGTGCCAGCAGTCCCCTGAGAGGACACCTGCGGGGCTACACCTTC
abundance: -; v_gene: TRBV19; j_gene: TRBJ1-1; d_gene: TRBD1; CDR3aa: CASSSRSRDRGTEAFF; CDR3nt: TGTGCCAGTAGTTCTCGATCCCGGGACAGGGGGACTGAAGCTTTCTTT
abundance: -; v_gene: TRBV6-5; j_gene: TRBJ1-2; d_gene: -; CDR3aa: CASSYSELNYGYTF; CDR3nt: TGTGCCAGCAGTTACTCGGAGTTAAACTATGGCTACACCTTC
abundance: -; v_gene: TRBV5-1; j_gene: TRBJ2-5; d_gene: -; CDR3aa: CASSLDTNQETQYF; CDR3nt: TGCGCCAGCAGCTTGGACACTAACCAAGAGACCCAGTACTTC
abundance: few; v_gene: TRBV2; j_gene: TRBJ1-5; d_gene: -; CDR3aa: CASSGRDQPQHF; CDR3nt: TGTGCCAGCAGTGGGCGGGATCAGCCCCAGCATTTT
abundance: -; v_gene: TRBV19; j_gene: TRBJ1-6; d_gene: -; CDR3aa: CASSSGGSNSPLHF; CDR3nt: TGTGCCAGTAGTAGTGGGGGCTCGAATTCACCCCTCCACTTT
abundance: -; v_gene: TRBV28; j_gene: TRBJ2-7; d_gene: -; CDR3aa: CASSLRGASQYF; CDR3nt: TGTGCCAGCAGTTTACGGGGGGCTTCGCAGTACTTC
abundance: -; v_gene: TRBV18; j_gene: TRBJ2-3; d_gene: TRBD2; CDR3aa: CASSPISSGASTDTQYF; CDR3nt: TGTGCCAGCTCACCGATCTCGAGCGGGGCTAGCACAGATACGCAGTATTTT
abundance: -; v_gene: TRBV5-4; j_gene: TRBJ1-2; d_gene: TRBD1; CDR3aa: CASSLGQGAHGYTF; CDR3nt: TGTGCCAGCAGCTTGGGACAGGGGGCGCATGGCTACACCTTC
abundance: -; v_gene: TRBV19; j_gene: TRBJ1-5; d_gene: -; CDR3aa: CASSPPGHSNQPQHF; CDR3nt: TGTGCCAGTAGTCCCCCAGGGCATAGCAATCAGCCCCAGCATTTT
abundance: few; v_gene: TRBV11-2; j_gene: TRBJ2-1; d_gene: TRBD2; CDR3aa: CASSLAAGLAGREQFF; CDR3nt: TGTGCCAGCAGCTTAGCTGCGGGACTAGCGGGAAGGGAGCAGTTCTTC
abundance: -; v_gene: TRBV18; j_gene: TRBJ1-1; d_gene: TRBD1; CDR3aa: CASSPTRGHDTEAFF; CDR3nt: TGTGCCAGCTCACCTACTAGGGGGCATGACACTGAAGCTTTCTTT
abundance: once; v_gene: TRBV5-1; j_gene: TRBJ2-1; d_gene: TRBD2; CDR3aa: CASSRAGGPTRLYNEQFF; CDR3nt: TGCGCCAGCAGCCGGGCGGGAGGGCCAACAAGATTATACAATGAGCAGTTCTTC
abundance: -; v_gene: TRBV2; j_gene: TRBJ2-5; d_gene: TRBD2; CDR3aa: CASSGGGGETQYF; CDR3nt: TGTGCCAGCTCGGGCGGGGGAGGAGAGACCCAGTACTTC
abundance: -; v_gene: TRBV30; j_gene: TRBJ2-1; d_gene: -; CDR3aa: CAWTASSSYNEQFF; CDR3nt: TGTGCCTGGACCGCCTCTAGCTCCTACAATGAGCAGTTCTTC
abundance: -; v_gene: TRBV28; j_gene: TRBJ2-7; d_gene: TRBD2; CDR3aa: CASNGSGRHSYEQYF; CDR3nt: TGTGCCAGCAACGGAAGCGGGAGGCACTCCTACGAGCAGTACTTC
abundance: -; v_gene: TRBV5-4; j_gene: TRBJ2-3; d_gene: -; CDR3aa: CASSDATGSTDTQYF; CDR3nt: TGTGCCAGCAGCGATGCAACAGGGTCGACAGATACGCAGTATTTT
abundance: once; v_gene: TRBV5-1; j_gene: TRBJ2-5; d_gene: TRBD1; CDR3aa: CASSVGDRGRLETQYF; CDR3nt: TGCGCCAGCAGCGTCGGAGACAGGGGAAGGTTAGAGACCCAGTACTTC
abundance: -; v_gene: TRBV2; j_gene: TRBJ2-5; d_gene: -; CDR3aa: CASSEITGQETQYF; CDR3nt: TGTGCCAGCAGTGAAATCACAGGGCAAGAGACCCAGTACTTC
abundance: -; v_gene: TRBV15; j_gene: TRBJ1-6; d_gene: -; CDR3aa: CATSRGFSPGKNSPLHF; CDR3nt: TGTGCCACCAGCAGAGGCTTTTCCCCGGGGAAGAATTCACCCCTCCACTTT
abundance: -; v_gene: TRBV9; j_gene: TRBJ2-7; d_gene: TRBD2; CDR3aa: CASSVAGGGSYEQYF; CDR3nt: TGTGCCAGCAGCGTGGCCGGGGGGGGCTCCTACGAGCAGTACTTC
abundance: -; v_gene: TRBV30; j_gene: TRBJ2-4; d_gene: -; CDR3aa: CAWSVDRTVSPLAKNIQYF; CDR3nt: TGTGCCTGGAGTGTAGACAGGACAGTCTCTCCCCTAGCCAAAAACATTCAGTACTTC
abundance: -; v_gene: TRBV6-6; j_gene: TRBJ1-2; d_gene: TRBD1; CDR3aa: CASSQSNRGGYTF; CDR3nt: TGTGCCAGCAGTCAGAGCAACAGGGGCGGCTACACCTTC
abundance: -; v_gene: TRBV16; j_gene: TRBJ2-7; d_gene: TRBD2; CDR3aa: CASSQPIAGGAVYEQYF; CDR3nt: TGTGCCAGCAGCCAACCCATAGCGGGAGGGGCCGTGTACGAGCAGTACTTC
abundance: -; v_gene: TRBV7-9; j_gene: TRBJ2-7; d_gene: -; CDR3aa: CASRDTGRVSYEQYF; CDR3nt: TGTGCCAGCAGAGACACAGGGAGAGTCTCCTACGAGCAGTACTTC
abundance: -; v_gene: TRBV7-3; j_gene: TRBJ2-7; d_gene: TRBD1; CDR3aa: CASSSTGGKSYEQYF; CDR3nt: TGTGCCAGCAGCTCTACAGGGGGGAAAAGCTACGAGCAGTACTTC